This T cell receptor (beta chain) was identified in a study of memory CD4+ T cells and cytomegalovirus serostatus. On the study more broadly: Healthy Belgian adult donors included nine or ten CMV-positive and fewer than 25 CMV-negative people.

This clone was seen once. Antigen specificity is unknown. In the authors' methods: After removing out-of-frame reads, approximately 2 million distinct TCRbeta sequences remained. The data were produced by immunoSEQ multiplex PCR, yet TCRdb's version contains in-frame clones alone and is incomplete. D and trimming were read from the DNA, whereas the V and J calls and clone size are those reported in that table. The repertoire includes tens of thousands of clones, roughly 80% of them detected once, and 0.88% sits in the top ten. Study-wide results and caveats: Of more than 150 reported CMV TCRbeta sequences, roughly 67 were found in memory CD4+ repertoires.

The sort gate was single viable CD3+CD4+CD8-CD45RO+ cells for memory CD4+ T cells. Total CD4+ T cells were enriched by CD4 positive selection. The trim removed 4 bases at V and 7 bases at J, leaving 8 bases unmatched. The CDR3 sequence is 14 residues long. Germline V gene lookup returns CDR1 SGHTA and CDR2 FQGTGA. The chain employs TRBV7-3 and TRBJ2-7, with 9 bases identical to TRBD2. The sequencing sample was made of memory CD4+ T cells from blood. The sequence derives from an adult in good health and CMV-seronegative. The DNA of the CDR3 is TGTGCCAGCAGCTCGGGACTAGCCACGGGAGAGCAGTACTTC. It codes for CASSSGLATGEQYF.